One and the same sample provided the 27 T cell receptor beta chains below, sequenced in a study of cytomegalovirus exposure and HLA in healthy donors. The PCR employed 60 Vbeta primers together with 13 Jbeta primers. Using immunoSEQ multiplex PCR, the repertoire was profiled, and TCRdb retains in-frame clones only, with some absent. The sample gives over 80,000 clones, under 85% of which show up once; roughly 14% is in the top ten. Sequencing was carried out using PBMCs. The receptors were sampled from a woman in her 70s in good health and CMV-seropositive.

The chain links TRBV10-3 to TRBJ2-7; a weak D match, TRBD1 (6 bases). Germline assignment: CDR1 ENHRY and CDR2 SYGVKD. V shed 3 bases and J shed 3 bases, with 12 bases lying between them. This CDR3 has 14 residues. The CDR3 nucleotides are TGTGCCATCAGTGACCACAGGGTTGGCTACGAGCAGTACTTC. Amino acid sequence: CAISDHRVGYEQYF.

The chain links TRBV5-1 to TRBJ1-1, with TRBD1 identical over 10 bases. Per germline, CDR1 SGHRS and CDR2 YFSETQ. The CDR3 loop spans 16 amino acids. V was pared by 4 bases and J by 5 bases, with 11 bases of the junction left unmatched. DNA for the CDR3: TGCGCCAGCAGCCTGGTGGGACAGGGGACGGGGACTGAAGCTTTCTTT. Translation: CASSLVGQGTGTEAFF.

The V and J genes are TRBV7-9 and TRBJ2-1; the match to TRBD2 covers 9 bases. CDR1 is SEHNR and CDR2 is FQNEAQ in the germline V gene (reference sequence). The length of the CDR3 is 15 residues. The trim removed 10 bases at V and 3 bases at J, leaving 10 bases unmatched. CDR3 sequence: CANGRAGGLYNEQFF. Here the CDR3 DNA reads TGTGCCAACGGTCGGGCGGGAGGGCTCTACAATGAGCAGTTCTTC.

The DNA of the CDR3 is TGCGCCAGCAGCTGGCAGTACGAGCAGTTCTTC. It yields the protein CASSWQYEQFF. The V and J genes are TRBV5-1 and TRBJ2-1; D uncertain. This CDR3 is built from 11 residues. The germline gives CDR1 SGHRS, CDR2 YFSETQ. Trimming took 3 bases from V and 10 from J, leaving 8 bases between them.

The chain uses TRBV28 and TRBJ2-5; 8 positions agree with TRBD1. This CDR3 has 14 residues. The germline gives CDR1 MDHEN, CDR2 SYDVKM. V lost 4 bases to trimming and J lost 3 bases; unmatched junction nucleotides: 4. The CDR3 sequence: CASSSPDREETQYF. The CDR3 bases are TGTGCCAGCAGTTCCCCGGACAGGGAAGAGACCCAGTACTTC. The full variable domain, in which reference TRBV28 and TRBJ2-5 provide the parts outside the CDR3, is DVKVTQSSRYLVKRTGEKVFLECVQDMDHENMFWYRQDPGLGLRLIYFSYDVKMKEKGDIPEGYSVSREKKERFSLILESASTNQTSMYLCASSSPDREETQYFGPGTRLLVL.

V usage is TRBV28 and J usage is TRBJ2-7; 8 bases are a match to TRBD1. V was pared by 1 base and J by 4 bases, with 6 bases of the junction left unmatched. The CDR3 runs to 15 residues. CDR1 is MDHEN and CDR2 is SYDVKM in the germline V gene. The CDR3 reads CASSLLRQGSYEQYF. In DNA, the CDR3 is TGTGCCAGCAGTTTATTGAGACAGGGGTCGTACGAGCAGTACTTC.

This sequence joins TRBV29-1 and TRBJ2-7, with D tentatively TRBD2 (6 bases). The CDR3 runs 13 residues. Germline V gives CDR1 SQVTM, CDR2 ANQGSEA. Trimming left V 5 bases short and J 6 bases short, with 17 bases between. DNA for the CDR3: TGCAGCGTTACAAAAAGGGAGGTGGGCGAGCAGTACTTC. Its translation: CSVTKREVGEQYF.

The chain combines TRBV29-1 with TRBJ2-6; D unclear. Trimming removed 7 bases from V and 0 bases from J, with 10 bases in between. The germline gives CDR1 SQVTM, CDR2 ANQGSEA. This CDR3 has 14 amino acids. CDR3 sequence (DNA): TGCAGCGCCTCCGTCGGCTCTGGGGCCAACGTCCTGACTTTC. It is translated as CSASVGSGANVLTF.

The chain employs TRBV11-3 and TRBJ2-1; D possibly corresponds to TRBD1 (6 bases). V was trimmed by 5 bases and J by 6 bases, leaving 17 bases between them. Germline CDR1 reads SGHNT; CDR2 reads YENEEA. The CDR3 is made up of 15 amino acids. The CDR3 DNA reads TGTGCCAGCAGCCTTACAGGGATAGGCAGCAATGAGCAGTTCTTC. Translated: CASSLTGIGSNEQFF.

This chain joins TRBV2 and TRBJ2-3, with D perhaps matching TRBD2 (6 bases). V shed 9 bases and J shed 6 bases, with 22 bases lying between them. Per the germline V gene, CDR1 is SNHLY and CDR2 is FYNNEI. The CDR3 runs 15 residues. The CDR3 nucleotides read TGTGCCAGTTCACGCGGGGTAAGGGTTGACGATACGCAGTATTTT. Its protein is CASSRGVRVDDTQYF.

V is TRBV4-1 and J is TRBJ1-2; 12 nucleotides agree with TRBD1. V lost 3 bases and J lost 6; bases outside the gene matches: 2. The CDR3 runs to 14 residues. Germline CDR1 and CDR2: MGHRA and YSYEKL. The CDR3 bases are TGCGCCAGCAGCCAGGGACAGGGGGCGAATGGCTACACCTTC. Protein product: CASSQGQGANGYTF.

This clone came up once. The V gene is TRBV14, the J gene TRBJ2-2, with 8 bases fitting TRBD1. The V gene's germline CDR1 is SGHDN and CDR2 FVKESK. This CDR3 has 15 residues. The V gene end was trimmed by 1 base and the J gene end by 7 bases; junction bases not matched to a gene: 5. CDR3 in DNA: TGTGCCAGCAGCCAAGGACAGGGGAAGGTCGGGGAGCTGTTTTTT. Amino acids: CASSQGQGKVGELFF. Full variable domain (outside the CDR3, taken from reference TRBV14 and TRBJ2-2): EAGVTQFPSHSVIEKGQTVTLRCDPISGHDNLYWYRRVMGKEIKFLLHFVKESKQDESGMPNNRFLAERTGGTYSTLKVQPAELEDSGVYFCASSQGQGKVGELFFGEGSRLTVL.

This chain joins TRBV28 and TRBJ2-3; D remains unclear. Germline V gene lookup returns CDR1 MDHEN and CDR2 SYDVKM. This CDR3 is 12 amino acids long. V lost 6 bases, J lost 6 bases, and 10 bases lay in between. The CDR3: CASSARGDTQYF. The CDR3 coding sequence is TGTGCCAGCAGCGCACGTGGCGATACGCAGTATTTT. Full variable domain (remainder filled in from reference TRBV28 and TRBJ2-3): DVKVTQSSRYLVKRTGEKVFLECVQDMDHENMFWYRQDPGLGLRLIYFSYDVKMKEKGDIPEGYSVSREKKERFSLILESASTNQTSMYLCASSARGDTQYFGPGTRLTVL.

V is TRBV9 and J is TRBJ1-2, with no clear D. Germline V gives CDR1 SGDLS, CDR2 YYNGEE. The CDR3 is 15 amino acids. Trimming left V 0 bases short and J 2 bases short, with 11 bases between. The CDR3 region is CASSVVGNGNYGYTF. Written as DNA, the CDR3 is TGTGCCAGCAGCGTAGTGGGCAACGGAAACTATGGCTACACCTTC.

The rearrangement joins TRBV6-5 to TRBJ2-3; D is possibly TRBD2 (6 bases). The germline V and J ends were trimmed by 2 bases and 6 bases, with 9 bases remaining between them. Germline V lookup: CDR1 MNHEY, CDR2 SVGAGI. CDR3 length: 13 amino acids. CDR3 loop: CASSYGRGDTQYF. CDR3 coding DNA: TGTGCCAGCAGTTACGGCCGGGGGGATACGCAGTATTTT.

The CDR3 loop is CASSAIHPWGTGGWKTQYF. The CDR3 DNA sequence: TGTGCCAGCAGCGCTATCCACCCCTGGGGGACAGGGGGCTGGAAGACCCAGTACTTC. This chain links TRBV14 with TRBJ2-5, with TRBD1 matching 12 bases. This CDR3 comprises 19 residues. The V gene's germline CDR1 is SGHDN and CDR2 FVKESK. Germline trimming cut 5 bases from V and 6 bases from J; bases unmatched to any gene: 19. Combining the CDR3 with reference TRBV14 and TRBJ2-5 gives the whole variable domain EAGVTQFPSHSVIEKGQTVTLRCDPISGHDNLYWYRRVMGKEIKFLLHFVKESKQDESGMPNNRFLAERTGGTYSTLKVQPAELEDSGVYFCASSAIHPWGTGGWKTQYFGPGTRLLVL.

The V call is TRBV6-5, the J call TRBJ2-1, with D perhaps assigned TRBD1 or TRBD2 (7 bases each). The CDR3 extends over 16 amino acids. V lost 4 bases, J lost 0 bases, and 13 bases lay in between. CDR1 and CDR2 from the germline V gene are MNHEY and SVGAGI. Here the CDR3 reads CASSFSGGASYNEQFF. The CDR3 DNA follows: TGTGCCAGCAGTTTCTCAGGGGGGGCCTCCTACAATGAGCAGTTCTTC.

This clone has only a few counts. The chain couples TRBV10-3 to TRBJ1-2; no clear D gene. Trimming removed 0 bases from V and 2 bases from J, with 10 bases in between. Germline CDR1 and CDR2: ENHRY and SYGVKD. The CDR3 extends over 15 amino acids. CDR3 region: CAISESASGNYGYTF. The DNA for the CDR3 is TGTGCCATCAGTGAGTCGGCATCAGGCAACTATGGCTACACCTTC.

V gene TRBV27 combines with J gene TRBJ2-7; maybe TRBD2 (5 bases). V was clipped by 1 base and J by 6 bases, with 13 bases between them. The CDR3 is made up of 14 amino acids. Germline CDR1 is MNHEY and CDR2 is SMNVEV (reference sequence). The CDR3 DNA follows: TGTGCCAGCAGTTTATTAGGGAGTTTCGGCGAGCAGTACTTC. Amino acids: CASSLLGSFGEQYF.

The gene calls are TRBV14 and TRBJ2-5, with unresolved D. Germline V gives CDR1 SGHDN, CDR2 FVKESK. The germline V and J ends were trimmed by 6 bases and 0 bases, with 5 bases remaining between them. This CDR3 comprises 12 residues. Here the CDR3 reads CASSSYQETQYF. The CDR3 nucleotides are TGTGCCAGCAGTTCGTACCAAGAGACCCAGTACTTC. The full variable domain, in which reference TRBV14 and TRBJ2-5 provide the parts outside the CDR3, is EAGVTQFPSHSVIEKGQTVTLRCDPISGHDNLYWYRRVMGKEIKFLLHFVKESKQDESGMPNNRFLAERTGGTYSTLKVQPAELEDSGVYFCASSSYQETQYFGPGTRLLVL.

This chain links TRBV6-6 with TRBJ2-5; D is unresolved. The CDR3 length is 12 residues. V lost 2 bases and J lost 13, with 14 bases in between. Germline-derived CDR1 and CDR2 are MNHNY and SVGAGI (reference sequence). CDR3 in amino acids: CASSYRKGRLYF. Written as DNA, the CDR3 is TGTGCCAGCAGTTACCGGAAAGGCAGGCTGTACTTC.

V and J are TRBV10-3 and TRBJ1-1; 7 bases are shared with TRBD1. The trim removed 10 bases at V and 1 base at J, leaving 6 bases unmatched. From germline, CDR1 is ENHRY and CDR2 SYGVKD. The CDR3 has 13 residues. DNA for the CDR3: TGTGCCACGGGTCGACAGGGGAACACTGAAGCTTTCTTT. Amino acids: CATGRQGNTEAFF.

This clone has just one count. The gene calls are TRBV5-6 and TRBJ1-2; TRBD1 aligns across 7 bases. From germline, CDR1 is SGHDT and CDR2 YYEEEE. V shed 3 bases, J shed 0 bases, and the junction held 2 bases outside the gene matches. CDR3 length: 14 residues. The CDR3 nucleotides are TGTGCCAGCAGCTCGGGACAGACTAACTATGGCTACACCTTC. Residues: CASSSGQTNYGYTF.

The rearrangement uses TRBV29-1 and TRBJ2-7; the match to TRBD1 covers 7 bases. Germline CDR1 SQVTM, CDR2 ANQGSEA. V shed 7 bases, J shed 0 bases, and the junction held 3 bases outside the gene matches. The length of the CDR3 is 12 residues. DNA for the CDR3: TGCAGCGCCCGACAGGGCTCCTACGAGCAGTACTTC. It yields the protein CSARQGSYEQYF.

The chain combines TRBV4-3 with TRBJ2-3; D uncertain. CDR3 size: 13 residues. Germline CDR1 is LGHNA and CDR2 is YSLEER. Deletions cut 4 bases from V and 4 bases from J, with 9 bases between. The CDR3 bases are TGCGCCAGCAGCCCACAGAAGGCAGATACGCAGTATTTT. Its translation is CASSPQKADTQYF.

The chain combines TRBV5-1 with TRBJ2-1, with TRBD2 as a possible D gene (5 bases). Germline V gene sequence: CDR1 SGHRS, CDR2 YFSETQ. There are 12 residues in the CDR3. Between the trimmed V and J ends, which lost 7 bases and 6 bases, there was a span of 11 bases. DNA of the CDR3: TGCGCCAGCGGCGCTAGCAGCAATGAGCAGTTCTTC. Amino acids: CASGASSNEQFF. The whole variable domain, remainder taken from reference TRBV5-1 and TRBJ2-1, is KAGVTQTPRYLIKTRGQQVTLSCSPISGHRSVSWYQQTPGQGLQFLFEYFSETQRNKGNFPGRFSGRQFSNSRSEMNVSTLELGDSALYLCASGASSNEQFFGPGTRLTVL.

Remarks on this clone: The junction differs from germline at one of its ends, possibly a read error. V gene TRBV10-2 combines with J gene TRBJ2-6; 9 nucleotides align to TRBD1. Germline CDR1 WSHSY, CDR2 SAAADI. The CDR3 sequence is 19 residues long. CDR3 protein: CANSDNPGQGSGGANVLTF. The CDR3, as DNA: TGCGCCAACAGTGATAATCCGGGACAGGGATCGGGCGGGGCCAACGTCCTGACTTTC.